Listed here are 13 T cell receptor beta chains from one sample, sequenced in a study of cytotoxic CD8 clonotypes in ibrutinib-treated CLL. Method: immunoSEQ multiplex PCR; TCRdb's copy keeps in-frame clones and lacks some. The sample holds under 150,000 clones, 80% to 90% seen once. The sequencing used PBMCs, collected after 24 months of ibrutinib treatment. The receptors derive from a human donor with chronic lymphocytic leukemia.

The chain combines TRBV7-2 with TRBJ1-6; 7 nucleotides agree with TRBD1. Germline V gives CDR1 SGHTA, CDR2 FQGNSA. This CDR3 spans 13 amino acids. Trimming took 1 base from V and 10 from J; bases not matched to a gene: 1. The CDR3 DNA is TGTGCCAGCAGCTTAGGACAGGGCTCACCCCTCCACTTT. Translating gives CASSLGQGSPLHF.

This chain connects TRBV2 to TRBJ2-5; D perhaps matches TRBD1 (6 bases). The germline V gene has CDR1 SNHLY and CDR2 FYNNEI. This CDR3 spans 13 amino acids. Trimming removed 7 bases at V and 4 bases at J, with 13 bases between. CDR3 nucleotides: TGTGCCAGCAACCAGGACAGAGGAGAGACCCAGTACTTC. Translating it yields CASNQDRGETQYF. Together with reference TRBV2 and TRBJ2-5, the CDR3 gives the full variable domain: EPEVTQTPSHQVTQMGQEVILRCVPISNHLYFYWYRQILGQKVEFLVSFYNNEISEKSEIFDDQFSVERPDGSNFTLKIRSTKLEDSAMYFCASNQDRGETQYFGPGTRLLVL.

The rearrangement uses TRBV5-1 and TRBJ1-4; 8 nucleotides line up with TRBD1. Unmatched junction bases numbered 3, after V lost 4 bases and J lost 4 bases. The CDR3 is made up of 14 amino acids. Germline CDR1 reads SGHRS; CDR2 reads YFSETQ. CDR3 loop: CASSPGQDNEKLFF. Here the CDR3 DNA reads TGCGCCAGCAGCCCGGGACAGGATAATGAAAAACTGTTTTTT.

The V and J genes are TRBV5-4 and TRBJ2-3; tentative D call: TRBD2 (6 bases). Trimming took off 1 base at V and 6 bases at J, with 18 bases between the two ends. The CDR3 is made up of 16 amino acids. Germline V gene data show CDR1 as SGHNT and CDR2 as YYREEE (reference sequence). The chain's CDR3 is CASSLPTRASEDTQYF. CDR3 sequence (DNA): TGTGCCAGCAGCTTGCCCACCCGGGCTAGCGAGGATACGCAGTATTTT.

The CDR3 coding sequence is TGTGCCAGCAGCCCCTGGGGCAGTTGGTCTGGAAACACCATATATTTT. Translation gives CASSPWGSWSGNTIYF. This chain connects TRBV7-8 to TRBJ1-3; D might be TRBD1 (5 bases). Trimming removed 5 bases at V and 1 base at J, with 15 bases between. CDR3 length: 16 amino acids. Germline loops: CDR1 SGHVS, CDR2 FQNEAQ.

The V and J genes are TRBV2 and TRBJ1-5; no definite D call. CDR3 size: 17 residues. V was cut by 6 bases and J by 2 bases, with 20 bases left in between. The germline V gene has CDR1 SNHLY and CDR2 FYNNEI. The CDR3 sequence: CASSGGLLDGGNQPQHF. Here the CDR3 DNA reads TGTGCCAGCAGCGGTGGATTATTGGACGGAGGCAATCAGCCCCAGCATTTT.

In regard to this clone: A read error may produce the germline difference seen at one junction end. This chain connects TRBV4-1 to TRBJ1-2; 7 nucleotides agree with TRBD1. From germline, CDR1 is MGHRA and CDR2 YSYEKL. The CDR3 consists of 14 residues. CDR3 protein: CASTQRTGYYGYTF. The CDR3 DNA follows: TGCGCCAGCACCCAAAGGACAGGATACTATGGCTACACCTTC.

The rearrangement uses TRBV5-1 and TRBJ1-2; 8 positions match TRBD1. Looked up from germline, CDR1 is SGHRS and CDR2 is YFSETQ. The CDR3 is 14 amino acids. J gave up 8 bases and V 3 bases, and 9 bases lay outside the gene matches. CDR3 protein: CASSSGQGKRGYTF. The CDR3 region has the DNA TGCGCCAGCAGCTCTGGACAGGGAAAGAGGGGCTACACCTTC.

The chain recombines TRBV7-9 with TRBJ1-1, with D possibly TRBD1 on 5 matching bases. Germline V gives CDR1 SEHNR, CDR2 FQNEAQ (reference sequence). This CDR3 comprises 13 residues. The V end was cut by 8 bases, the J end by 5 bases, with 15 bases between. The CDR3 reads CASGRGSHTEAFF. CDR3 sequence (DNA): TGTGCCAGCGGTAGGGGTTCTCATACTGAAGCTTTCTTT.

The gene calls are TRBV18 and TRBJ1-6; 8 nucleotides match TRBD1. The CDR3 is 16 residues long. In germline, CDR1 is KGHSH, CDR2 LQKENI. V gave up 3 bases and J gave up 9 bases; unmatched junction bases: 10. The CDR3 here is CASSPPNRGKISPLHF. The DNA for the CDR3 is TGTGCCAGCTCACCCCCGAACAGGGGGAAGATTTCACCCCTCCACTTT.

The J gene is TRBJ1-5, the V gene TRBV5-1, with 10 bases identical to TRBD1. The V gene's germline CDR1 is SGHRS and CDR2 YFSETQ. Trimming removed 0 bases from V and 6 bases from J; junction bases left unmatched: 6. The CDR3 length is 16 residues. This CDR3 is CASSLGTGGSTQPQHF. CDR3 coding DNA: TGCGCCAGCAGCTTGGGGACAGGGGGATCGACTCAGCCCCAGCATTTT.

The V and J genes are TRBV6-5 and TRBJ1-1; D possibly corresponds to TRBD1 (6 bases). The CDR3 sequence is 12 residues long. The V and J ends lost 7 bases and 6 bases respectively, with 12 bases between them. Germline V gives CDR1 MNHEY, CDR2 SVGAGI. CDR3: CASTHGGAEAFF. The CDR3, as DNA: TGTGCCAGCACCCACGGGGGCGCTGAAGCTTTCTTT.

In its sample, this clone was seen once. The chain joins TRBV5-1 to TRBJ1-2; D is unresolved. This CDR3 comprises 15 residues. Germline V gives CDR1 SGHRS, CDR2 YFSETQ. V lost 4 bases to trimming and J lost 2 bases, with 15 bases between them. Here the CDR3 DNA reads TGCGCCAGCAGCCGGTGGACGGACGAGAACTATGGCTACACCTTC. As protein: CASSRWTDENYGYTF.